The rows below give T cell receptor beta chains drawn from one sample of a study of blood T cell repertoires in COVID-19. Clones were read by immunoSEQ multiplex PCR, and TCRdb kept only the in-frame ones, dropping some. The sample shows roughly 50,000 clones, over 75% of them seen only once. Sequenced sample: peripheral blood. These receptors were collected from a woman aged 55-75 years with active COVID-19. The CDR3 runs from the conserved cysteine through the conserved F or W. A D gene is named only where the DNA matches it firmly. Rows may omit the clone size; those that give it use once, few, many or a size class.

V gene	D gene	J gene	clone size	CDR3 protein	CDR3 DNA
TRBV19	.	TRBJ1-1	.	CASIGAMNTEAFF	TGTGCCAGTATAGGGGCCATGAACACTGAAGCTTTCTTT
TRBV7-3	TRBD1	TRBJ2-7	.	CASSRAGTGYEQYF	TGTGCCAGCAGCAGAGCCGGGACAGGGTACGAGCAGTACTTC
TRBV29-1	.	TRBJ1-2	.	CSVGGHLNYGYTF	TGCAGCGTTGGGGGACACCTTAACTATGGCTACACCTTC
TRBV4-2	.	TRBJ2-5	.	CASSQGQGRETQYF	TGTGCCAGCAGCCAAGGGCAGGGGCGAGAGACCCAGTACTTC
TRBV6-5	.	TRBJ1-5	.	CASSYTVTYSNQPQHF	TGTGCCAGCAGTTATACAGTGACCTATAGCAATCAGCCCCAGCATTTT
TRBV5-1	.	TRBJ1-2	once	CASSLEVGHNGYTF	TGCGCCAGCAGCTTGGAGGTGGGGCATAATGGCTACACCTTC
TRBV23-1	.	TRBJ2-3	once	CASTCRGTDTQYF	TGCGCCAGCACCTGCAGGGGAACAGATACGCAGTATTTT
TRBV19	TRBD1	TRBJ1-4	.	CASSDPGQGIEKLFF	TGTGCCAGTAGTGATCCGGGACAGGGTATTGAAAAACTGTTTTTT
TRBV5-1	TRBD1	TRBJ1-2	.	CASSPGQGYGYTF	TGCGCCAGCAGCCCGGGACAGGGCTACGGCTACACCTTC
TRBV19	TRBD2	TRBJ2-1	.	CASSPWGGIYLNEQFF	TGTGCCAGTAGTCCATGGGGGGGAATCTACCTCAATGAGCAGTTCTTC
TRBV24-1	.	TRBJ2-3	.	CATSDQRDTQYF	TGTGCCACCAGTGATCAGCGAGATACGCAGTATTTT
TRBV6-2/TRBV6-3	TRBD1	TRBJ2-7	.	CASSRGQTEQYF	TGTGCCAGCAGCCGGGGACAGACCGAGCAGTACTTC
TRBV7-2	TRBD2	TRBJ2-7	.	CASSLDSRPSGFYEQYF	TGTGCCAGCAGCTTAGATAGTAGGCCTAGCGGCTTCTACGAGCAGTACTTC
TRBV19	.	TRBJ2-2	once	CASSIARSGANTGELFF	TGTGCCAGTAGTATAGCCCGCTCGGGAGCGAACACCGGGGAGCTGTTTTTT
TRBV6-5	TRBD1	TRBJ2-1	.	CASRQGTILHEQFF	TGTGCCAGCCGACAGGGGACCATACTCCATGAGCAGTTCTTC
TRBV21-1	.	TRBJ1-1	.	CASSKGQDQPYPPNTEAFF	TGTGCCAGCAGCAAAGGACAGGACCAACCATACCCACCGAACACTGAAGCTTTCTTT
TRBV7-9	.	TRBJ2-2	.	CASSLRANTGELFF	TGTGCCAGCAGCTTACGCGCTAACACCGGGGAGCTGTTTTTT
TRBV10-1	.	TRBJ2-3	.	CASSEAGSTDTQYF	TGCGCCAGCAGTGAGGCGGGGAGCACAGATACGCAGTATTTT
TRBV5-4	.	TRBJ2-5	.	CASSPGAGETQYF	TGTGCCAGCAGCCCCGGTGCGGGGGAGACCCAGTACTTC
TRBV11-2	.	TRBJ2-2	.	CASSLDRTVTGELFF	TGTGCCAGCAGCTTAGATCGGACAGTCACCGGGGAGCTGTTTTTT
TRBV9	.	TRBJ2-2	.	CASSVAAGNTGELFF	TGTGCCAGCAGCGTAGCTGCGGGAAACACCGGGGAGCTGTTTTTT
TRBV7-9	TRBD2	TRBJ2-1	once	CASSPTSGGGFNEQFF	TGTGCCAGCAGTCCGACTAGCGGGGGGGGTTTTAATGAGCAGTTCTTC
TRBV28	.	TRBJ2-7	.	CASSLWGTASYEQYF	TGTGCCAGCAGCCTTTGGGGGACTGCTTCCTACGAGCAGTACTTC
TRBV15	TRBD1	TRBJ2-5	.	CATSDRDRVETQYF	TGTGCCACCAGCGACCGGGACAGGGTAGAGACCCAGTACTTC
TRBV4-2	TRBD2	TRBJ2-5	.	CASSQELVTSGATYQETQYF	TGTGCCAGCAGCCAAGAACTGGTGACTAGCGGGGCCACGTACCAAGAGACCCAGTACTTC
TRBV15	TRBD1	TRBJ1-2	.	CATSPRTGGLGGYTF	TGTGCCACCAGCCCACGGACAGGGGGCTTGGGTGGCTACACCTTC
TRBV7-6	TRBD1	TRBJ2-7	.	CASSLVGRGSEQYF	TGTGCCAGCAGCTTAGTCGGCAGGGGGTCCGAGCAGTACTTC
TRBV3-1/TRBV3-2	.	TRBJ1-4	.	CASSPRRGYEEKLFF	TGTGCCAGCAGCCCCCGAAGGGGGTACGAAGAAAAACTGTTTTTT
TRBV10-2	.	TRBJ1-2	.	CASSDHRSYGYTF	TGCGCCAGCAGTGATCACAGGTCTTATGGCTACACCTTC
TRBV5-1	TRBD2	TRBJ2-1	.	CASSLETGGPYNEQFF	TGCGCCAGCAGCTTGGAAACGGGGGGGCCTTACAATGAGCAGTTCTTC
TRBV9	TRBD2	TRBJ2-7	.	CASSVAVGEGRHYEQYF	TGTGCCAGCAGCGTAGCCGTTGGGGAGGGGCGTCACTACGAGCAGTACTTC
TRBV4-3	TRBD1	TRBJ2-7	.	CASSQEGQVRYEQYF	TGCGCCAGCAGCCAAGAGGGACAGGTACGCTACGAGCAGTACTTC
TRBV2	TRBD2	TRBJ2-1	.	CASSENGAGRVEQFF	TGTGCCAGCAGTGAGAACGGGGCGGGGAGGGTTGAGCAGTTCTTC
TRBV5-3	.	TRBJ1-1	once	CARSFLRQANTEAFF	TGTGCCAGAAGCTTTCTGCGACAGGCGAACACTGAAGCTTTCTTT
TRBV5-6	.	TRBJ1-5	.	CASSLAGGAANQPQHF	TGTGCCAGCAGCTTGGCGGGGGGGGCCGCCAATCAGCCCCAGCATTTT
TRBV19	.	TRBJ2-1	.	CASTLDRRSYNEQFF	TGTGCCAGTACCCTCGACCGGAGGTCCTACAATGAGCAGTTCTTC
TRBV4-2	TRBD1	TRBJ1-1	few	CASNRDRGLGTEAFF	TGTGCCAGCAACCGGGACAGGGGATTGGGCACTGAAGCTTTCTTT
TRBV20-1	.	TRBJ1-1	.	CSASGGSVLSEAFF	TGCAGTGCTAGTGGGGGCAGTGTGTTATCTGAAGCTTTCTTT
TRBV5-1	.	TRBJ2-2	.	CASSRENTGELFF	TGCGCCAGCAGCCGCGAAAACACCGGGGAGCTGTTTTTT
TRBV27	TRBD1	TRBJ2-7	once	CATRDRASYEQYF	TGTGCCACCCGGGACAGGGCCTCCTACGAGCAGTACTTC
TRBV10-1	TRBD1	TRBJ2-5	.	CASGGQGVETQYF	TGCGCCAGCGGGGGACAGGGGGTGGAGACCCAGTACTTC
TRBV18	.	TRBJ1-5	.	CASSPGGRSNQPQHF	TGTGCCAGCTCACCGGGGGGTAGGAGCAATCAGCCCCAGCATTTT
TRBV6-2/TRBV6-3	TRBD1	TRBJ2-1	.	CASSYNAGGVNNEQFF	TGTGCCAGCAGTTACAATGCAGGGGGCGTCAACAATGAGCAGTTCTTC
TRBV9	TRBD1	TRBJ2-1	.	CASSADRGAYNEQFF	TGTGCCAGCAGCGCAGACAGGGGAGCCTACAATGAGCAGTTCTTC
TRBV27	.	TRBJ2-7	few	CASSWGRHNEQYF	TGTGCCAGCAGTTGGGGGAGGCACAACGAGCAGTACTTC
TRBV6-5	.	TRBJ2-1	.	CASMELGGSNEQFF	TGTGCCAGCATGGAGCTGGGGGGATCGAATGAGCAGTTCTTC
TRBV5-4	TRBD2	TRBJ2-7	.	CASSLGSGGTGEQYF	TGTGCCAGCAGCTTGGGTAGCGGGGGGACTGGGGAGCAGTACTTC
TRBV5-1	.	TRBJ1-3	.	CASSEGTGNTIYF	TGCGCCAGCAGCGAAGGGACAGGAAACACCATATATTTT
TRBV29-1	.	TRBJ1-1	.	CSVLHGLNTEAFF	TGCAGCGTTTTACATGGCTTGAACACTGAAGCTTTCTTT
TRBV6-1	.	TRBJ1-5	.	CASSEPRRGTNQPQHF	TGTGCCAGCAGTGAACCCCGCAGGGGCACCAATCAGCCCCAGCATTTT